Listed below are T cell receptor beta chains from one sample, sequenced in a study of a mutant IDH1 vaccine in newly diagnosed glioma. Their antigen targets remain unknown. The table came from immunoSEQ multiplex PCR; TCRdb's copy has only in-frame clones and leaves some out. The table shows tens of thousands of clones, with more than 80% occurring only once. The sequences come from PBMCs, collected from a glioma patient whose treatment included an IDH1 peptide vaccine. These receptors came from a man in his forties with glioma. Both conserved end residues are part of each CDR3. The order of the fields is V gene, J gene, clone size, CDR3 length, D gene, CDR3 protein, CDR3 DNA. The D gene is left open where the match is weak. Clone size is stated in some rows and not others, as once, few, many or a class when expanded.

v_call: TRBV29-1
j_call: TRBJ2-7
clone_size: -
cdr3_length: 14
d_call: TRBD1
cdr3_aa: CSADVTGVSYEQYF
cdr3_nt: TGCAGCGCAGACGTGACAGGGGTTTCCTACGAGCAGTACTTC

v_call: TRBV5-1
j_call: TRBJ2-5
clone_size: -
cdr3_length: 14
d_call: TRBD2
cdr3_aa: CASSSLSGKETQYF
cdr3_nt: TGCGCCAGCAGCTCCCTAAGCGGGAAAGAGACCCAGTACTTC

v_call: TRBV7-9
j_call: TRBJ2-5
clone_size: -
cdr3_length: 17
d_call: TRBD2
cdr3_aa: CASSSRSSGGFQETQYF
cdr3_nt: TGTGCCAGCAGCTCCAGATCTAGCGGGGGGTTCCAAGAGACCCAGTACTTC

v_call: TRBV5-6
j_call: TRBJ1-3
clone_size: -
cdr3_length: 15
d_call: -
cdr3_aa: CASSFRLISGNTIYF
cdr3_nt: TGTGCTAGCAGCTTCCGACTGATTTCTGGAAACACCATATATTTT

v_call: TRBV12-2
j_call: TRBJ2-3
clone_size: -
cdr3_length: 16
d_call: -
cdr3_aa: CASPKAGIKVTDTQYF
cdr3_nt: TGTGCAAGTCCTAAGGCGGGGATTAAGGTAACAGATACGCAGTATTTT

v_call: TRBV9
j_call: TRBJ2-3
clone_size: -
cdr3_length: 14
d_call: TRBD2
cdr3_aa: CASSGTSQADTQYF
cdr3_nt: TGTGCCAGCAGCGGGACTAGCCAGGCAGATACGCAGTATTTT

v_call: TRBV7-9
j_call: TRBJ1-2
clone_size: many
cdr3_length: 14
d_call: -
cdr3_aa: CASSLVPGRDGYTF
cdr3_nt: TGTGCCAGCAGCTTAGTCCCTGGGCGGGATGGCTACACCTTC

v_call: TRBV29-1
j_call: TRBJ2-7
clone_size: -
cdr3_length: 11
d_call: -
cdr3_aa: CSAVQGLEQYF
cdr3_nt: TGCAGCGCTGTCCAGGGTTTGGAGCAGTACTTC

v_call: TRBV6-5
j_call: TRBJ1-2
clone_size: -
cdr3_length: 11
d_call: -
cdr3_aa: CASSLADGYTF
cdr3_nt: TGTGCCAGCAGCTTAGCCGATGGCTACACCTTC

v_call: TRBV5-1
j_call: TRBJ2-1
clone_size: -
cdr3_length: 17
d_call: TRBD2
cdr3_aa: CASSLELAGDTYNEQFF
cdr3_nt: TGCGCCAGCAGCTTAGAATTAGCGGGGGATACCTACAATGAGCAGTTCTTC

v_call: TRBV27
j_call: TRBJ1-5
clone_size: few
cdr3_length: 15
d_call: -
cdr3_aa: CASSLRGGHVQPQHF
cdr3_nt: TGTGCCAGCAGTTTAAGGGGTGGGCACGTTCAGCCCCAGCATTTT

v_call: TRBV5-4
j_call: TRBJ1-1
clone_size: -
cdr3_length: 14
d_call: -
cdr3_aa: CASSLKGPNTEAFF
cdr3_nt: TGTGCCAGCAGCTTGAAAGGACCCAACACTGAAGCTTTCTTT

v_call: TRBV7-6
j_call: TRBJ2-1
clone_size: -
cdr3_length: 13
d_call: -
cdr3_aa: CASSLGGGNEQFF
cdr3_nt: TGTGCCAGCAGCTTAGGAGGGGGCAATGAGCAGTTCTTC

v_call: TRBV5-1
j_call: TRBJ1-1
clone_size: few
cdr3_length: 13
d_call: -
cdr3_aa: CASSFRGNTEAFF
cdr3_nt: TGCGCCAGCAGCTTCAGGGGGAACACTGAAGCTTTCTTT

v_call: TRBV5-1
j_call: TRBJ1-3
clone_size: -
cdr3_length: 16
d_call: -
cdr3_aa: CASSFTDGGPGNTIYF
cdr3_nt: TGCGCCAGCAGCTTTACCGACGGGGGGCCTGGAAACACCATATATTTT

v_call: TRBV14
j_call: TRBJ2-7
clone_size: -
cdr3_length: 14
d_call: -
cdr3_aa: CASSQEYWSYEQYF
cdr3_nt: TGTGCCAGCAGCCAAGAGTACTGGTCCTACGAGCAGTACTTC

v_call: TRBV4-3
j_call: TRBJ2-7
clone_size: -
cdr3_length: 14
d_call: -
cdr3_aa: CASSQDLRVGGQYF
cdr3_nt: TGCGCCAGCAGCCAAGACCTCCGGGTGGGGGGACAGTACTTC

v_call: TRBV6-1
j_call: TRBJ1-6
clone_size: -
cdr3_length: 17
d_call: -
cdr3_aa: CASSEEGGGRYNSPLHF
cdr3_nt: TGTGCCAGCAGTGAAGAAGGTGGAGGCAGGTATAATTCACCCCTCCACTTT

v_call: TRBV19
j_call: TRBJ2-5
clone_size: once
cdr3_length: 14
d_call: TRBD2
cdr3_aa: CASSISGAQETQYF
cdr3_nt: TGTGCCAGTAGTATCAGCGGGGCCCAAGAGACCCAGTACTTC

v_call: TRBV18
j_call: TRBJ1-2
clone_size: -
cdr3_length: 11
d_call: -
cdr3_aa: CASSDRNDYTF
cdr3_nt: TGTGCCAGCTCAGATCGAAACGACTACACCTTC

v_call: TRBV14
j_call: TRBJ2-7
clone_size: -
cdr3_length: 11
d_call: -
cdr3_aa: CASSQPQFQYF
cdr3_nt: TGTGCCAGCAGCCAACCCCAATTCCAGTACTTC

v_call: TRBV19
j_call: TRBJ2-5
clone_size: -
cdr3_length: 15
d_call: TRBD1
cdr3_aa: CASSQARDRVETQYF
cdr3_nt: TGTGCCAGTAGTCAGGCTCGGGACAGGGTAGAGACCCAGTACTTC

v_call: TRBV9
j_call: TRBJ2-3
clone_size: -
cdr3_length: 19
d_call: -
cdr3_aa: CASSVASQGGHSSTDTQYF
cdr3_nt: TGTGCCAGCAGCGTAGCTAGCCAGGGGGGACATTCTAGCACAGATACGCAGTATTTT

v_call: TRBV19
j_call: TRBJ2-2
clone_size: -
cdr3_length: 14
d_call: -
cdr3_aa: CASSSRYATGELFF
cdr3_nt: TGTGCCAGTAGTTCGCGGTACGCCACCGGGGAGCTGTTTTTT

v_call: TRBV11-1
j_call: TRBJ2-5
clone_size: -
cdr3_length: 16
d_call: TRBD1
cdr3_aa: CASSPTSTGGGETQYF
cdr3_nt: TGTGCCAGCAGCCCGACAAGTACAGGGGGTGGCGAGACCCAGTACTTC

v_call: TRBV19
j_call: TRBJ1-4
clone_size: -
cdr3_length: 14
d_call: -
cdr3_aa: CASSNRETGEKLFF
cdr3_nt: TGTGCCAGTAGTAACAGGGAAACTGGGGAAAAACTGTTTTTT

v_call: TRBV7-2
j_call: TRBJ2-1
clone_size: -
cdr3_length: 13
d_call: -
cdr3_aa: CASSPMAYNEQFF
cdr3_nt: TGTGCCAGCAGCCCAATGGCCTACAATGAGCAGTTCTTC